Presented here are 16 T cell receptor beta chains from one specimen sequenced in a study of early T cells in non-severe SARS-CoV-2 infection. MiXCR was run by TCRdb on the 5' RACE reads, yielding one entry per CDR3 protein. The table lists tens of thousands of distinct CDR3 sequences, 8.7% of them singletons, with approximately 4% in the top ten. The source material was whole blood, sampled at baseline. Receptors originate from an adult who was a healthcare worker with PCR-confirmed SARS-CoV-2 infection or an uninfected control (not recorded which).

This clonotype has at least ten counts. The V gene is TRBV6-1, the J gene TRBJ2-1; 10 bases line up with TRBD2. The germline V gene has CDR1 MNHNS and CDR2 SASEGT. The V segment lost 6 bases and the J segment 8 bases; nucleotides outside the gene matches: 16. There are 17 residues in the CDR3. This CDR3 is CASRQGRLAGGGDEQFF. In nucleotides, the CDR3 is TGTGCCAGCAGGCAGGGAAGACTAGCGGGTGGTGGGGATGAGCAGTTCTTC.

This clonotype was seen only a few times. The chain has TRBV5-5 and TRBJ2-3, with 10 nucleotides matching TRBD1. The CDR3 contains 15 residues. The germline V gene encodes CDR1 SGHKS and CDR2 YYEKEE (reference sequence). V was clipped by 4 bases and J by 0 bases; unmatched bases: 2. The CDR3 nucleotides are TGTGCCAGCAGCCCGGGACAGGGGAGCACAGATACGCAGTATTTT. Its protein product is CASSPGQGSTDTQYF.

This clonotype occurred a few times. CDR3 region: CASSPSGTAPNSPLHF. In nucleotides, the CDR3 is TGTGCCAGCAGCCCCAGTGGGACAGCCCCAAATTCACCCCTCCACTTT. The gene calls are TRBV6-5 and TRBJ1-6, with 7 positions matching TRBD1. V dropped 6 bases and J dropped 7; count of bases not matched to a gene: 12. The CDR3 sequence is 16 residues long. CDR1 is MNHEY, CDR2 SVGAGI, per germline.

This clonotype has ten or more counts. The chain has TRBV5-4 and TRBJ2-2; weak D call: TRBD2 (6 bases). The CDR3 sequence is 12 residues long. Trimming took off 5 bases at V and 10 bases at J, with 12 bases between the two ends. The germline V gene encodes CDR1 SGHNT and CDR2 YYREEE (reference sequence). CDR3 amino acids: CASREGPKELFF. The CDR3 DNA sequence: TGTGCCAGCAGGGAGGGACCGAAGGAGCTGTTTTTT. Combining the CDR3 with reference TRBV5-4 and TRBJ2-2 gives the whole variable domain ETGVTQSPTHLIKTRGQQVTLRCSSQSGHNTVSWYQQALGQGPQFIFQYYREEENGRGNFPPRFSGLQFPNYSSELNVNALELDDSALYLCASREGPKELFFGEGSRLTVL.

This clonotype was detected a few times. V usage is TRBV3-1 and J usage is TRBJ1-2; 7 bases map to TRBD1. The ends lost 1 base at V and 8 bases at J; junction bases unmatched: 7. Germline loops: CDR1 LGHDT, CDR2 YNNKEL (reference sequence). The CDR3 length is 14 residues. The DNA of the CDR3 is TGTGCCAGCAGCCAAGGACAGGGAGTACGGGGCTACACCTTC. Translated, it gives CASSQGQGVRGYTF. Full variable domain (rest looked up from reference TRBV3-1 and TRBJ1-2): DTAVSQTPKYLVTQMGNDKSIKCEQNLGHDTMYWYKQDSKKFLKIMFSYNNKELIINETVPNRFSPKSPDKAHLNLHINSLELGDSAVYFCASSQGQGVRGYTFGSGTRLTVV.

This clonotype was counted many times. For the CDR3, the DNA is TGTGCCAGCAGCTCCAGGGGGCAGGCCGGGGAGCTGTTTTTT. This translates into CASSSRGQAGELFF. The rearrangement links TRBV7-6 to TRBJ2-2; 8 nucleotides agree with TRBD1. Unmatched junction bases numbered 4, after V lost 4 bases and J lost 6 bases. The CDR3 runs to 14 residues. Looked up from germline, CDR1 is SGHVS and CDR2 is FNYEAQ.

The chain recombines TRBV30 with TRBJ2-7; the D call may be TRBD1 or TRBD2 (5 bases each). Trimming took off 2 bases at V and 7 bases at J, with 21 bases between the two ends. CDR1 and CDR2 (germline): GTSNPN, SVGIG (reference sequence). This CDR3 region has 15 residues. The CDR3 sequence: CAWSMRGRGALEQYF. The CDR3 coding sequence is TGTGCCTGGAGTATGCGTGGGAGAGGGGCCCTGGAGCAGTACTTC. Full variable domain (outside the CDR3, taken from reference TRBV30 and TRBJ2-7): SQTIHQWPATLVQPVGSPLSLECTVEGTSNPNLYWYRQAAGRGLQLLFYSVGIGQISSEVPQNLSASRPQDRQFILSSKKLLLSDSGFYLCAWSMRGRGALEQYFGPGTRLTVT.

This clonotype was observed many times. The chain recombines TRBV7-3 with TRBJ2-3; a possible D gene is TRBD2 (6 bases). Per germline, CDR1 SGHTA and CDR2 FQGTGA. The CDR3 extends over 14 amino acids. Trimming took off 7 bases at V and 2 bases at J, with 13 bases between the two ends. Written as DNA, the CDR3 is TGTGCCAGCACATCCCGGGGGATCACAGATACGCAGTATTTT. Translation gives CASTSRGITDTQYF. Variable domain in full (rest from reference TRBV7-3 and TRBJ2-3): GAGVSQTPSNKVTEKGKYVELRCDPISGHTALYWYRQSLGQGPEFLIYFQGTGAADDSGLPNDRFFAVRPEGSVSTLKIQRTERGDSAVYLCASTSRGITDTQYFGPGTRLTVL.

This clonotype was seen ten or more times. The chain employs TRBV4-1 and TRBJ1-5; 9 bases match TRBD1. This CDR3 comprises 16 residues. V lost 2 bases to trimming and J lost 5 bases; unmatched junction nucleotides: 7. Germline CDR1 MGHRA, CDR2 YSYEKL. CDR3 amino acids: CASSQRLGQGDQPQHF. The DNA for the CDR3 is TGCGCCAGCAGCCAACGCTTGGGACAGGGAGATCAGCCCCAGCATTTT.

This clonotype has a handful of counts. V usage is TRBV10-3 and J usage is TRBJ2-3; 10 positions match TRBD2. Per germline, CDR1 ENHRY and CDR2 SYGVKD. CDR3 size: 14 residues. V was pared by 6 bases and J by 5 bases, with 5 bases of the junction left unmatched. CDR3: CAISTGTSVDTQYF. The CDR3 bases are TGTGCCATCAGCACCGGGACTAGCGTAGATACGCAGTATTTT.

This chain joins TRBV12-3 or TRBV12-4 and TRBJ2-4, with D perhaps TRBD2 (6 bases). Trimming stripped 6 bases from V and 3 bases from J, with 12 bases between. This CDR3 has 14 amino acids. DNA for the CDR3: TGTGCCAGCAGCCACCGACTAGACAAAAACATTCAGTACTTC. This codes for CASSHRLDKNIQYF.

The rearrangement uses TRBV5-5 and TRBJ1-1, with 8 bases matching TRBD1. The CDR3 is made up of 14 amino acids. In germline, CDR1 is SGHKS, CDR2 YYEKEE (reference sequence). Germline trimming cut 4 bases from V and 0 bases from J; bases unmatched to any gene: 2. CDR3 DNA: TGTGCCAGCAGCGTCAGGGGGCTGAACACTGAAGCTTTCTTT. Its protein product is CASSVRGLNTEAFF. Looking up the rest from reference TRBV5-5 and TRBJ1-1 gives the full variable domain: DAGVTQSPTHLIKTRGQQVTLRCSPISGHKSVSWYQQVLGQGPQFIFQYYEKEERGRGNFPDRFSARQFPNYSSELNVNALLLGDSALYLCASSVRGLNTEAFFGQGTRLTVV.

This rearrangement joins TRBV5-1 to TRBJ2-3; TRBD2 matches 7 bases. Germline CDR1 reads SGHRS; CDR2 reads YFSETQ. J lost 4 bases, V lost 4 bases, and 6 bases had no gene match. CDR3 length: 14 residues. The CDR3: CASSLQSGADTQYF. The CDR3 DNA reads TGCGCCAGCAGCCTCCAAAGCGGGGCAGATACGCAGTATTTT.

The gene calls are TRBV5-1 and TRBJ2-5; D is undetermined. V lost 3 bases, J lost 3 bases, and 12 bases lay in between. Germline V CDR1 and CDR2: SGHRS, YFSETQ. The CDR3 is 14 amino acids. CDR3: CASSSGRAKETQYF. The CDR3 nucleotides are TGCGCCAGCAGCTCAGGCCGGGCCAAAGAGACCCAGTACTTC.

The chain has TRBV6-2 or TRBV6-3 and TRBJ2-1; D not certain. There are 15 residues in the CDR3. Germline CDR1 MNHEY, CDR2 SVGEGT. V was trimmed by 2 bases and J by 0 bases, leaving 8 bases between them. In DNA, the CDR3 is TGTGCCAGCAGTTACGAGTTTAGCTCCTACAATGAGCAGTTCTTC. It codes for CASSYEFSSYNEQFF.

This clonotype was detected ten times or more. The V gene is TRBV19, the J gene TRBJ2-7; D is undetermined. V lost 4 bases to trimming and J lost 1 base, with 8 bases between them. CDR1 is LNHDA and CDR2 is SQIVND in the germline V gene (reference sequence). The CDR3 loop spans 13 amino acids. The CDR3 here is CASSTGLSYEQYF. Here the CDR3 DNA reads TGTGCCAGTAGTACCGGGTTATCCTACGAGCAGTACTTC.